This record concerns one T cell receptor (beta chain) sequence. Its antigen is as yet unknown. Looked up from germline, CDR1 is SGHTA and CDR2 is FQGTGA. With 3 bases removed from V and 5 bases from J, the gap between germline ends came to 9 bases. This CDR3 comprises 13 residues. The sample originates from a study of T-cell memory formation after mild COVID-19. General observations from the study: The CD4+ clones that contracted clustered mainly within CM and EM, and the CD8+ clones concentrated in EMRA. There were some responding clones in pre-infection memory, which suggested that cross-reactive memory had joined.

Barcoded TCR alpha and TCR beta cDNA libraries with UMIs came from 5'RACE using constant-segment primers. TCRdb ran MiXCR on the 5' RACE reads and lists one entry per CDR3 protein. The table has about 130,000 distinct CDR3 sequences, approximately 15% seen once; the top ten hold approximately 5.2%. The material sequenced was PBMCs or a T cell subset sorted from them (not recorded which). This clonotype was sampled from a man aged 18-30 years who had mild COVID-19 (a few samples of this study predate the infection). Cell type and time point are not known. The rearrangement uses TRBV7-3 and TRBJ2-3; D is unresolved. The CDR3: CASSFSLGDTQYF. CDR3 nucleotides: TGTGCCAGCAGCTTCTCTCTAGGAGATACGCAGTATTTT.